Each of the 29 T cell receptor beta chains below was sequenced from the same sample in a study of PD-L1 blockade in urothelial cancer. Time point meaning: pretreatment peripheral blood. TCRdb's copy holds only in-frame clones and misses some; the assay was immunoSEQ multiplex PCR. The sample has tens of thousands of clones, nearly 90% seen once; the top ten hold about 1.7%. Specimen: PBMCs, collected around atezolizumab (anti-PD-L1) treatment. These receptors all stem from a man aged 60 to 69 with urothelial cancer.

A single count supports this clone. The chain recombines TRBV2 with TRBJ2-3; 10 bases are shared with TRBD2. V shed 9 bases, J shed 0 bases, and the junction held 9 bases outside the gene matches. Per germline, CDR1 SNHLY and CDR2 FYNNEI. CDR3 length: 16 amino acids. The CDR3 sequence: CASKRGGRVSTDTQYF. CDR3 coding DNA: TGTGCCAGTAAGCGGGGGGGCCGAGTGAGCACAGATACGCAGTATTTT.

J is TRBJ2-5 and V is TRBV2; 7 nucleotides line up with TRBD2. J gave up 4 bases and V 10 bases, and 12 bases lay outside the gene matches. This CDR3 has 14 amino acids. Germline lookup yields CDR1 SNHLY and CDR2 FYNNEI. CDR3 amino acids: CATFRGGIGETQYF. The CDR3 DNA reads TGTGCCACCTTTCGGGGAGGGATCGGAGAGACCCAGTACTTC.

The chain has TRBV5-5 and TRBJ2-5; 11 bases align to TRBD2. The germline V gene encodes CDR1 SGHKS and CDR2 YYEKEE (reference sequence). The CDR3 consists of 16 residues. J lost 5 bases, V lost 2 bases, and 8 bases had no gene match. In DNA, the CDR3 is TGTGCCAGCAGCTTACGTACTAGCGGGGGCCCCGAGACCCAGTACTTC. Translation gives CASSLRTSGGPETQYF.

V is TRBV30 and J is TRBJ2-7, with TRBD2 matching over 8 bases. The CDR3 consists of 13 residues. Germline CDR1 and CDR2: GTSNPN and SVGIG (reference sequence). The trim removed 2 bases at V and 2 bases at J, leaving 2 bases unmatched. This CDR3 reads CAWSSGRAYEQYF. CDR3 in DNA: TGTGCCTGGAGTTCCGGGAGGGCCTACGAGCAGTACTTC.

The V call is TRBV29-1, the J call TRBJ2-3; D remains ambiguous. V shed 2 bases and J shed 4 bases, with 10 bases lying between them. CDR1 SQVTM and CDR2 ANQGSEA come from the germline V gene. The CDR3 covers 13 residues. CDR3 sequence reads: CSVEWLGPDTQYF. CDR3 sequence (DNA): TGCAGCGTTGAATGGCTGGGCCCAGATACGCAGTATTTT.

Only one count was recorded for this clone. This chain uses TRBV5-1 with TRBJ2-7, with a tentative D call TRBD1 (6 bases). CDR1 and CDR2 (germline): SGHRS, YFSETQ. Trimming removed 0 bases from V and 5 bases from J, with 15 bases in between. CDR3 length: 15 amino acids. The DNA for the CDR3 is TGCGCCAGCAGCTTGGGGGGTACAGGGACCCACGAGCAGTACTTC. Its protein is CASSLGGTGTHEQYF.

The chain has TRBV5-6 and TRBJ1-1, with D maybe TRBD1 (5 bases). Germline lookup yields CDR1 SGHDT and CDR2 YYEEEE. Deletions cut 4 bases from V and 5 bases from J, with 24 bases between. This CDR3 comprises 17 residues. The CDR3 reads CASSLRIGGASGTEAFF. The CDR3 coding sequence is TGTGCCAGCAGCCTACGGATTGGTGGGGCGTCTGGGACTGAAGCTTTCTTT. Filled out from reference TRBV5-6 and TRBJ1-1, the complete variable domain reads DAGVTQSPTHLIKTRGQQVTLRCSPKSGHDTVSWYQQALGQGPQFIFQYYEEEERQRGNFPDRFSGHQFPNYSSELNVNALLLGDSALYLCASSLRIGGASGTEAFFGQGTRLTVV.

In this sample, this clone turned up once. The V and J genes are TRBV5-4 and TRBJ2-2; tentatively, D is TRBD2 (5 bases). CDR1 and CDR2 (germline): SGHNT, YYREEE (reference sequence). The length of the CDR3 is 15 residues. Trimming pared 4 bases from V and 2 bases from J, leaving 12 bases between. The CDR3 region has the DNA TGTGCCAGCAGCGAGGAGGCAGATAACACCGGGGAGCTGTTTTTT. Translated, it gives CASSEEADNTGELFF.

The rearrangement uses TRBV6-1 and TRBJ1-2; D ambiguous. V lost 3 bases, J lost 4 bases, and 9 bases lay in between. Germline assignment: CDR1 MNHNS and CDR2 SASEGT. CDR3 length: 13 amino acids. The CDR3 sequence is CASSEAGGYGYTF. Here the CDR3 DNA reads TGTGCCAGCAGTGAGGCGGGTGGCTATGGCTACACCTTC.

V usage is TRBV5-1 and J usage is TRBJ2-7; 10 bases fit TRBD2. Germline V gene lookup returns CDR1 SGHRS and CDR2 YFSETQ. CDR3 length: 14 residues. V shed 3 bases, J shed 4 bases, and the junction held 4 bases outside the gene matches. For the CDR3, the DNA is TGCGCCAGCAGCTCCTTGACTAGCGGGTACGAGCAGTACTTC. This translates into CASSSLTSGYEQYF.

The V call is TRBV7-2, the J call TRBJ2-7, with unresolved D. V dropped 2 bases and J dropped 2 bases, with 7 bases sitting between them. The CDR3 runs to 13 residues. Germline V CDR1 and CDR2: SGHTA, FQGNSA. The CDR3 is CASSLSGTYEQYF. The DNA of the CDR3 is TGTGCCAGCAGCTTATCGGGTACCTACGAGCAGTACTTC. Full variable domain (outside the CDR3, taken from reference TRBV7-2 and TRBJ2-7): GAGVSQSPSNKVTEKGKDVELRCDPISGHTALYWYRQSLGQGLEFLIYFQGNSAPDKSGLPSDRFSAERTGGSVSTLTIQRTQQEDSAVYLCASSLSGTYEQYFGPGTRLTVT.

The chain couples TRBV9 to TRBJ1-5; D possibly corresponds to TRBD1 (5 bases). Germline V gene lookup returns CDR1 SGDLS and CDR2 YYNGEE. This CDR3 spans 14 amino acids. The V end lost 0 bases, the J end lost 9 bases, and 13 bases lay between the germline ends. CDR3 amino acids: CASSVASGLGPQHF. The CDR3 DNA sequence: TGTGCCAGCAGCGTAGCCTCAGGGCTGGGGCCCCAGCATTTT.

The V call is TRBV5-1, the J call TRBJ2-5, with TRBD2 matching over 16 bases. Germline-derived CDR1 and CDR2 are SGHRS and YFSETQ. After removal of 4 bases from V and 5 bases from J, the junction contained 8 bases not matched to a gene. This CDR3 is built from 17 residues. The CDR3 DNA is TGCGCCAGCAGCCTCGGGACTAGCGGGAGGGCCAAGGAGACCCAGTACTTC. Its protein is CASSLGTSGRAKETQYF.

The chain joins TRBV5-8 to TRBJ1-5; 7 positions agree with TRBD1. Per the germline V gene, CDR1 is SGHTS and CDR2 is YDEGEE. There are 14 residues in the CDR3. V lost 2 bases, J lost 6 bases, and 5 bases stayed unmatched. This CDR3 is CASSLGGWSQPQHF. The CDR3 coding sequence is TGTGCCAGCAGCTTAGGGGGCTGGAGTCAGCCCCAGCATTTT.

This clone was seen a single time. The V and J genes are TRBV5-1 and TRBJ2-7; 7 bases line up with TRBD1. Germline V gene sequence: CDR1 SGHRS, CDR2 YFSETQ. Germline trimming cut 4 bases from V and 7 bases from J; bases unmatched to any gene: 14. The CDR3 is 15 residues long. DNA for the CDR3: TGCGCCAGCAGCCCCCGACAGGGTGGTACCGGGGAGCAGTACTTC. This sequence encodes CASSPRQGGTGEQYF.

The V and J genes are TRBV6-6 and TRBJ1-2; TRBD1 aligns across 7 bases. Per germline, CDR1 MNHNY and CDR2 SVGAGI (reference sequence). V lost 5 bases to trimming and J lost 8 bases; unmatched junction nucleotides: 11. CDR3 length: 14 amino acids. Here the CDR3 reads CASSVGTAAVGYTF. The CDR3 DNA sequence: TGTGCCAGCAGTGTCGGGACAGCGGCTGTAGGCTACACCTTC.

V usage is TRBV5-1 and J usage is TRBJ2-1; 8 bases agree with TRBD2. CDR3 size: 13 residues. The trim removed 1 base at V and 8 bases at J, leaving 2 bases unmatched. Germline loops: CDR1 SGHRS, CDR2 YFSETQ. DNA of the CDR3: TGCGCCAGCAGCTTGATCGGGAGGGATGAGCAGTTCTTC. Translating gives CASSLIGRDEQFF. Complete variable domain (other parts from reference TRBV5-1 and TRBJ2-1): KAGVTQTPRYLIKTRGQQVTLSCSPISGHRSVSWYQQTPGQGLQFLFEYFSETQRNKGNFPGRFSGRQFSNSRSEMNVSTLELGDSALYLCASSLIGRDEQFFGPGTRLTVL.

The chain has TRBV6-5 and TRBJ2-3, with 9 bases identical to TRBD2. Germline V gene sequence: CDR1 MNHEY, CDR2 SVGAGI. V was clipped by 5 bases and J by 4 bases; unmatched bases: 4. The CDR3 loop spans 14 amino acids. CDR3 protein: CASSKRGAADTQYF. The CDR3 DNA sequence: TGTGCCAGCAGTAAGCGGGGGGCCGCAGATACGCAGTATTTT.

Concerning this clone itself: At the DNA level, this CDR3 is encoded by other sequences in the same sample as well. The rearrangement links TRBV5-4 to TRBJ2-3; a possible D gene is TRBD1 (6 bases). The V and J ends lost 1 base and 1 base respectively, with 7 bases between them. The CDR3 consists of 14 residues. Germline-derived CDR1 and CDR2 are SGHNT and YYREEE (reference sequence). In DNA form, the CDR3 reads TGTGCCAGCAGCTTGCGACAGGGCACAGATACGCAGTATTTT. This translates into CASSLRQGTDTQYF.

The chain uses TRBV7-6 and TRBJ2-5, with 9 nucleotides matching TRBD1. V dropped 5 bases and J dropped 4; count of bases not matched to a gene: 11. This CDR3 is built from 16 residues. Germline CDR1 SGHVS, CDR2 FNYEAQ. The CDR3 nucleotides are TGTGCCAGCAGCGCTAGCGGACAGGGGAAGGGAGAGACCCAGTACTTC. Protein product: CASSASGQGKGETQYF.

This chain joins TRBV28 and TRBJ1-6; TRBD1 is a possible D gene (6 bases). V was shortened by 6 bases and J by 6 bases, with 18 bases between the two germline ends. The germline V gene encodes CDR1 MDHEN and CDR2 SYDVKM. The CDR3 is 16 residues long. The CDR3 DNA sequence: TGTGCCAGCAGCCCGGAGCCACAGGGTTTTAATTCACCCCTCCACTTT. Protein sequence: CASSPEPQGFNSPLHF.

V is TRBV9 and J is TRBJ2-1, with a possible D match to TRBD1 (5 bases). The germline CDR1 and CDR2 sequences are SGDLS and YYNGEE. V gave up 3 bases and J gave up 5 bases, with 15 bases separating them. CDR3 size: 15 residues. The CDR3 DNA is TGTGCCAGCAGCGCTAATCCAGGGAATCACAATGAGCAGTTCTTC. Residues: CASSANPGNHNEQFF.

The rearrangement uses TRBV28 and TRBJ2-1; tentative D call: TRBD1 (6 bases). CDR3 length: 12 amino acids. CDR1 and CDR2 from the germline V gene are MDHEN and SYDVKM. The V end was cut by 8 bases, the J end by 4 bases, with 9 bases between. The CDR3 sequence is CASGGQYNEQFF. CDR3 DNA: TGTGCCAGCGGGGGACAATACAATGAGCAGTTCTTC.

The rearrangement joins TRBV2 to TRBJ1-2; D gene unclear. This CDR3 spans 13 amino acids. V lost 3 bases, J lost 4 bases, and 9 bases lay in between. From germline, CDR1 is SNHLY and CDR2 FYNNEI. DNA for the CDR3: TGTGCCAGCAGTGATTCGGGGTTCTATGGCTACACCTTC. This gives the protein CASSDSGFYGYTF.

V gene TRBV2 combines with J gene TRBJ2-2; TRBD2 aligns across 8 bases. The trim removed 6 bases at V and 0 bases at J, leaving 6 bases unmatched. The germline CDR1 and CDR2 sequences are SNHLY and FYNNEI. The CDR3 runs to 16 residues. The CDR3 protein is CASRRAGGANTGELFF. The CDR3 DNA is TGTGCCAGCAGGAGGGCGGGGGGCGCGAACACCGGGGAGCTGTTTTTT.

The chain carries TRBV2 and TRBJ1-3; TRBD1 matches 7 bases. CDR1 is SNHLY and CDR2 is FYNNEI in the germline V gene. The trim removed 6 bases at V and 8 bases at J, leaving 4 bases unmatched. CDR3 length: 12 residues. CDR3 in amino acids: CASSLQGDTIYF. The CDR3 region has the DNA TGTGCCAGCAGCCTCCAGGGGGACACCATATATTTT.

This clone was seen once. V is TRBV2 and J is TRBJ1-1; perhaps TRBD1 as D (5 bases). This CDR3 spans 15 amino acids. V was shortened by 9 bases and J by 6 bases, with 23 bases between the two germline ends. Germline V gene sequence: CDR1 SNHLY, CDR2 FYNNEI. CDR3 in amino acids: CASTGGRGIVAEAFF. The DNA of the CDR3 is TGTGCCAGTACCGGGGGTCGAGGCATAGTCGCTGAAGCTTTCTTT.

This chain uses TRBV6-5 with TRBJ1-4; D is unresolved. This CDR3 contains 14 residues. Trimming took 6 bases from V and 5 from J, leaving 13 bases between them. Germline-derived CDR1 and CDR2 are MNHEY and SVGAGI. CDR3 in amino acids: CASSTPGLNEKLFF. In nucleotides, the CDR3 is TGTGCCAGCAGCACCCCGGGGTTAAATGAAAAACTGTTTTTT.

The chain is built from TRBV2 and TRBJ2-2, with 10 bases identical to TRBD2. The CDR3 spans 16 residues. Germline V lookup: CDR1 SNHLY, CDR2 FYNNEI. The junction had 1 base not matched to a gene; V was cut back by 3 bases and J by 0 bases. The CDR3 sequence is CASSDLAGANTGELFF. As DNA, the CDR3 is TGTGCCAGCAGTGACCTAGCGGGGGCGAACACCGGGGAGCTGTTTTTT.